Following are 30 T cell receptor beta chains from one sample sequenced in a study of T-cell reconstitution after alpha-beta-depleted transplantation in children. Preparation of the TCRbeta library was carried out with unique molecular identifiers. TCRdb fed the PCR reads into MiXCR, producing one record per CDR3 protein. The sample yields 170,000 or so distinct CDR3 sequences, around 6.8% seen once. The sequences come from PBMCs from the stem cell graft donor, collected from the stem cell graft. The receptors here all came from a human donor who donated a stem cell graft to a child with Wiskott-Aldrich syndrome.

This clonotype was counted many times. This chain uses TRBV5-6 with TRBJ2-2; no clear D gene. The CDR3 loop spans 16 amino acids. Germline CDR1 is SGHDT and CDR2 is YYEEEE. The V gene lost 2 bases and the J gene lost 1 base, with 12 bases spanning the gap. The CDR3 reads CASSFSRWMNTGELFF. CDR3 coding DNA: TGTGCCAGCAGCTTTTCACGGTGGATGAACACCGGGGAGCTGTTTTTT.

Many counts were recorded for this clonotype. The chain couples TRBV5-1 to TRBJ2-1, with D maybe TRBD1 (6 bases). V lost 0 bases, J lost 0 bases, and 10 bases lay in between. CDR1 SGHRS and CDR2 YFSETQ come from the germline V gene. The length of the CDR3 is 16 residues. CDR3 sequence reads: CASSLVGGSSYNEQFF. In DNA, the CDR3 is TGCGCCAGCAGCTTGGTAGGGGGAAGCTCCTACAATGAGCAGTTCTTC.

Many counts were recorded for this clonotype. The gene calls are TRBV12-3 or TRBV12-4 and TRBJ1-5; weak D call: TRBD1 (5 bases). Trimming took off 6 bases at V and 0 bases at J, with 9 bases between the two ends. This CDR3 has 14 residues. The CDR3 nucleotides are TGTGCCAGCAGCCCCGGGGCTAGCAATCAGCCCCAGCATTTT. It codes for CASSPGASNQPQHF.

This clonotype occurred a few times. The J gene is TRBJ2-2, the V gene TRBV12-3 or TRBV12-4, with TRBD1 identical over 7 bases. After removal of 3 bases from V and 4 bases from J, the junction contained 5 bases not matched to a gene. The CDR3 loop spans 15 amino acids. The CDR3 DNA follows: TGTGCCAGCAGTTTGAGGGGGCAGGTCACCGGGGAGCTGTTTTTT. This sequence encodes CASSLRGQVTGELFF.

This chain connects TRBV7-9 to TRBJ1-1, with D tentatively TRBD1 (5 bases). From germline, CDR1 is SEHNR and CDR2 FQNEAQ (reference sequence). Trimming left V 3 bases short and J 1 base short, with 12 bases between. This CDR3 region has 15 residues. The CDR3 DNA reads as TGTGCCAGCAGCTTCGGGGGTATGACGAACACTGAAGCTTTCTTT. Protein: CASSFGGMTNTEAFF.

This clonotype was seen many times. V and J are TRBV5-1 and TRBJ2-3; 8 positions match TRBD1. With V trimmed by 6 bases and J by 6 bases, 12 bases remained unmatched. Germline V gene sequence: CDR1 SGHRS, CDR2 YFSETQ. The CDR3 has 15 amino acids. Here the CDR3 DNA reads TGCGCCAGCACCGACCAAGGCAGGGGGCTCGATACGCAGTATTTT. This encodes CASTDQGRGLDTQYF.

J is TRBJ2-1 and V is TRBV9; 7 nucleotides match TRBD1. J gave up 7 bases and V 4 bases, and 14 bases lay outside the gene matches. CDR1 is SGDLS and CDR2 is YYNGEE in the germline V gene. The CDR3 sequence is 16 residues long. This CDR3 is CASSLSGQKNHNEQFF. The CDR3 region has the DNA TGTGCCAGCAGCCTTTCGGGACAGAAAAATCATAATGAGCAGTTCTTC.

This clonotype was counted ten times or more. This sequence joins TRBV7-9 and TRBJ1-6, with a possible D match to TRBD1 (6 bases). Trimming took 4 bases from V and 10 from J, leaving 8 bases between them. The CDR3 has 12 residues. From germline, CDR1 is SEHNR and CDR2 FQNEAQ (reference sequence). The CDR3 DNA sequence: TGTGCCAGCAGCTCTGGGGGCTCACCCCTCCACTTT. Amino acids: CASSSGGSPLHF.

This sequence joins TRBV7-8 and TRBJ2-7; TRBD2 might be the D (6 bases). Trimming cost V 2 bases and J 0 bases, with 11 bases left between them. Germline V lookup: CDR1 SGHVS, CDR2 FQNEAQ. The CDR3 is 15 residues long. The CDR3 DNA follows: TGTGCCAGCAGCTTACTAGGAGGGTACTCCTACGAGCAGTACTTC. As protein: CASSLLGGYSYEQYF.

This clonotype was recorded at least ten times. This rearrangement joins TRBV5-1 to TRBJ2-1; D perhaps matches TRBD1 (6 bases). This CDR3 comprises 13 residues. Looked up from germline, CDR1 is SGHRS and CDR2 is YFSETQ. V was clipped by 3 bases and J by 10 bases, with 14 bases between them. CDR3: CASSYTGLQEQFF. The DNA of the CDR3 is TGCGCCAGCAGCTACACAGGGTTGCAGGAGCAGTTCTTC.

At least ten counts were recorded for this clonotype. The chain is built from TRBV20-1 and TRBJ2-7; 15 positions match TRBD2. This CDR3 comprises 15 residues. Germline CDR1 reads DFQATT; CDR2 reads SNEGSKA (reference sequence). The J segment lost 0 bases and the V segment lost 5 bases, leaving 2 bases of the junction unmatched. As DNA, the CDR3 is TGCAGTGCTGGACTAGCGGGAGGGTTCTCCTACGAGCAGTACTTC. Its translation: CSAGLAGGFSYEQYF.

This clonotype was seen many times. This rearrangement joins TRBV29-1 to TRBJ2-1, with 11 bases fitting TRBD2. J gave up 0 bases and V 7 bases, and 8 bases lay outside the gene matches. The CDR3 length is 16 residues. CDR1 is SQVTM and CDR2 is ANQGSEA in the germline V gene. CDR3 protein: CSASGGLLSSYNEQFF. Here the CDR3 DNA reads TGCAGCGCTAGCGGGGGGCTACTTAGCTCCTACAATGAGCAGTTCTTC.

This clonotype was observed once. The genes are TRBV10-2 and TRBJ1-5; D is possibly TRBD1 (6 bases). V was clipped by 3 bases and J by 6 bases, with 15 bases between them. The CDR3 contains 15 residues. Germline V gene sequence: CDR1 WSHSY, CDR2 SAAADI. The CDR3: CASSDGRGRGQPQHF. The CDR3, as DNA: TGCGCCAGCAGTGACGGCAGGGGTAGAGGTCAGCCCCAGCATTTT.

This clonotype was detected many times. The chain joins TRBV7-2 to TRBJ1-5; TRBD1 matches 7 bases. J gave up 6 bases and V 3 bases, and 8 bases lay outside the gene matches. The CDR3 is made up of 15 amino acids. From germline, CDR1 is SGHTA and CDR2 FQGNSA. The CDR3 reads CASSFVQGEGQPQHF. CDR3 nucleotides: TGTGCCAGCAGCTTCGTTCAGGGGGAGGGTCAGCCCCAGCATTTT.

CDR3 nucleotides: TGCAGCGTTGGATTGAGAGAATCTGGGGCCAACGGCATGACTTTC. Translating gives CSVGLRESGANGMTF. The V gene is TRBV29-1, the J gene TRBJ2-6, with D tentatively TRBD1 (5 bases). Deletions cut 4 bases from V and 17 bases from J, with 27 bases between. The V gene's germline CDR1 is SQVTM and CDR2 ANQGSEA. This CDR3 is built from 15 residues.

This clonotype showed up many times. The rearrangement uses TRBV5-5 and TRBJ2-1; 7 bases map to TRBD2. CDR3 length: 16 amino acids. Trimming cost V 1 base and J 5 bases; bases outside gene matches: 9. The V gene's germline CDR1 is SGHKS and CDR2 YYEKEE (reference sequence). The CDR3 coding sequence is TGTGCCAGCAGCTTGAGACCGGGAGGAGGAAACAATGAGCAGTTCTTC. Protein sequence: CASSLRPGGGNNEQFF.

In this sample, this clonotype turned up many times. The chain recombines TRBV5-6 with TRBJ1-6; a possible D gene is TRBD1 (5 bases). CDR1 and CDR2 from the germline V gene are SGHDT and YYEEEE. V shed 4 bases and J shed 13 bases, with 18 bases lying between them. CDR3 length equals 14 residues. The CDR3 DNA follows: TGTGCCAGCAGCGCAGGGAGTGCGGCTGTTCCCCTCCACTTT. This encodes CASSAGSAAVPLHF. Drawing the rest from reference TRBV5-6 and TRBJ1-6, the complete variable domain is DAGVTQSPTHLIKTRGQQVTLRCSPKSGHDTVSWYQQALGQGPQFIFQYYEEEERQRGNFPDRFSGHQFPNYSSELNVNALLLGDSALYLCASSAGSAAVPLHFGNGTRLTVT.

In this sample, this clonotype turned up a few times. The chain joins TRBV28 to TRBJ1-5; D remains unclear. CDR1 MDHEN and CDR2 SYDVKM come from the germline V gene. V lost 2 bases to trimming and J lost 4 bases, with 9 bases between them. The length of the CDR3 is 14 residues. CDR3 amino acids: CASSLVAANQPQHF. The DNA for the CDR3 is TGTGCCAGCAGTTTAGTGGCAGCTAATCAGCCCCAGCATTTT. Combining the CDR3 with reference TRBV28 and TRBJ1-5 gives the whole variable domain DVKVTQSSRYLVKRTGEKVFLECVQDMDHENMFWYRQDPGLGLRLIYFSYDVKMKEKGDIPEGYSVSREKKERFSLILESASTNQTSMYLCASSLVAANQPQHFGDGTRLSIL.

This clonotype was picked up many times. This chain uses TRBV5-1 with TRBJ2-1; no definite D call. The length of the CDR3 is 14 residues. The germline V and J ends were trimmed by 5 bases and 3 bases, with 12 bases remaining between them. CDR1 SGHRS and CDR2 YFSETQ come from the germline V gene. As DNA, the CDR3 is TGCGCCAGCAGATACTCGCCGGTCTACAATGAGCAGTTCTTC. Translated: CASRYSPVYNEQFF.

This clonotype was seen many times. This rearrangement joins TRBV6-6 to TRBJ2-3; no reliable D call. Germline assignment: CDR1 MNHNY and CDR2 SVGAGI (reference sequence). V lost 2 bases, J lost 5 bases, and 5 bases lay in between. The CDR3 length is 12 residues. The CDR3 DNA sequence: TGTGCCAGCAGTTACCCGGAAGATACGCAGTATTTT. This codes for CASSYPEDTQYF.

Ten or more counts support this clonotype. DNA of the CDR3: TGCGCCAGCAGGGATGGACCAGCGACATACGAGCAGTACTTC. Its protein is CASRDGPATYEQYF. The chain employs TRBV5-1 and TRBJ2-7; unclear D gene. Trimming left V 5 bases short and J 4 bases short, with 16 bases between. In germline, CDR1 is SGHRS, CDR2 YFSETQ. This CDR3 is 14 amino acids long. Drawing the rest from reference TRBV5-1 and TRBJ2-7, the complete variable domain is KAGVTQTPRYLIKTRGQQVTLSCSPISGHRSVSWYQQTPGQGLQFLFEYFSETQRNKGNFPGRFSGRQFSNSRSEMNVSTLELGDSALYLCASRDGPATYEQYFGPGTRLTVT.

There are many counts of this clonotype. DNA for the CDR3: TGTGCCAGCAGCCCACGACAGGTGGCACTTGAGGAAGCTTTCTTT. It yields the protein CASSPRQVALEEAFF. The chain employs TRBV12-3 or TRBV12-4 and TRBJ1-1; a possible D gene is TRBD1 (6 bases). Between the trimmed V and J ends, which lost 6 bases and 8 bases, there was a span of 22 bases. The CDR3 is 15 amino acids.

Ten or more counts support this clonotype. V and J are TRBV28 and TRBJ1-6; D is uncertain. This CDR3 contains 16 residues. Looked up from germline, CDR1 is MDHEN and CDR2 is SYDVKM. Trimming shortened V by 2 bases and J by 4 bases, and 12 bases separated the two germline ends. Here the CDR3 reads CASSLTGKKYNSPLHF. In DNA, the CDR3 is TGTGCCAGCAGTTTAACGGGGAAAAAGTATAATTCACCCCTCCACTTT.

This clonotype was recorded at least ten times. The V call is TRBV5-1, the J call TRBJ1-6, with TRBD1 as a possible D gene (5 bases). This CDR3 region has 15 residues. Deletions cut 0 bases from V and 5 bases from J, with 9 bases between. The germline gives CDR1 SGHRS, CDR2 YFSETQ. The CDR3 region is CASSLDGGDNSPLHF. The CDR3 nucleotides are TGCGCCAGCAGCTTGGATGGGGGGGATAATTCACCCCTCCACTTT.

This clonotype was picked up many times. A read error may account for a junction end that differs from germline. V is TRBV7-6 and J is TRBJ1-5; D unclear. Germline lookup yields CDR1 SGHVS and CDR2 FNYEAQ. This CDR3 is built from 13 residues. CDR3 in amino acids: CASCLGAGQPQHF. CDR3 nucleotide sequence: TGTGCCAGCTGCTTGGGCGCGGGGCAGCCCCAGCATTTT.

This clonotype has at least ten counts. The chain employs TRBV24-1 and TRBJ2-1; no definite D call. CDR3 length: 15 residues. In germline, CDR1 is KGHDR, CDR2 SFDVKD. V dropped 4 bases and J dropped 0 bases, with 9 bases sitting between them. The CDR3 bases are TGTGCCACCAGTGACCTCGACGACTCCTACAATGAGCAGTTCTTC. Translation: CATSDLDDSYNEQFF.

This clonotype was seen repeatedly, ten times or more. J is TRBJ1-1 and V is TRBV7-2; 7 positions match TRBD1. The CDR3 extends over 14 amino acids. V trimming: 2 bases; J trimming: 7 bases; junction bases outside the gene matches: 7. Germline lookup yields CDR1 SGHTA and CDR2 FQGNSA. The CDR3 protein is CASSLIGGADEAFF. The CDR3 region has the DNA TGTGCCAGCAGCTTAATAGGGGGCGCGGATGAAGCTTTCTTT.

This sequence joins TRBV27 and TRBJ2-1, with a weak D call TRBD2 (5 bases). Trimming left V 2 bases short and J 10 bases short, with 18 bases between. The CDR3 is 15 residues long. Germline values: CDR1 MNHEY, CDR2 SMNVEV (reference sequence). This chain's CDR3 is CASSLEGAWRREQFF. DNA for the CDR3: TGTGCCAGCAGTTTAGAAGGCGCCTGGAGGCGGGAGCAGTTCTTC.

The sample holds many counts of this clonotype. The chain employs TRBV5-1 and TRBJ1-2; a weak D match, TRBD1 (5 bases). CDR1 and CDR2 from the germline V gene are SGHRS and YFSETQ. This CDR3 spans 12 amino acids. Trimming removed 0 bases from V and 8 bases from J, with 8 bases in between. CDR3 nucleotide sequence: TGCGCCAGCAGCTTGGAGGGGCCGGGCTACACCTTC. Its protein product is CASSLEGPGYTF.

Ten or more counts support this clonotype. V gene TRBV27 combines with J gene TRBJ1-6; D might be TRBD1 (5 bases). Per the germline V gene, CDR1 is MNHEY and CDR2 is SMNVEV (reference sequence). The CDR3 totals 15 residues. V gave up 3 bases and J gave up 3 bases, with 9 bases separating them. DNA of the CDR3: TGTGCCAGCAGTTTGGACATATTCTATAATTCACCCCTCCACTTT. Translation: CASSLDIFYNSPLHF.